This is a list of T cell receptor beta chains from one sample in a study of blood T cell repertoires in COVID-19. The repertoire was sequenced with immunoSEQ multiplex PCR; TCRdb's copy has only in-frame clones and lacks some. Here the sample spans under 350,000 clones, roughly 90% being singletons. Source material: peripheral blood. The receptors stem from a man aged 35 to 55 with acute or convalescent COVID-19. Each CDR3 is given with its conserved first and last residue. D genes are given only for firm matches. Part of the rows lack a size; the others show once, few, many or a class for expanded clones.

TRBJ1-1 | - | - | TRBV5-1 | CASSLVAGTLTEAFF | TGCGCCAGCAGCTTGGTGGCGGGAACGCTCACTGAAGCTTTCTTT
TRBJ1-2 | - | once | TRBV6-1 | CASSEGEDYGYTF | TGTGCCAGCAGTGAGGGGGAGGACTATGGCTACACCTTC
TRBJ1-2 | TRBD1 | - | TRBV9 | CASSQGTGFGYTF | TGTGCCAGCAGTCAGGGGACAGGGTTTGGCTACACCTTC
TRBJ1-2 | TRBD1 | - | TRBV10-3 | CAIRGGTGDYGYTF | TGTGCCATCAGGGGCGGGACAGGCGACTATGGCTACACCTTC
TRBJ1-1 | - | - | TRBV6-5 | CASSIRRAGGTEAFF | TGTGCCAGCAGCATTAGGAGGGCGGGGGGGACTGAAGCTTTCTTT
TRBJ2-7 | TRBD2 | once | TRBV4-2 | CASSPGLADYEQYF | TGTGCCAGCAGCCCGGGACTAGCGGACTACGAGCAGTACTTC
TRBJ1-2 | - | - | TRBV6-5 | CASTLRRRFGYTF | TGTGCCAGCACCCTGAGGAGGAGGTTTGGCTACACCTTC
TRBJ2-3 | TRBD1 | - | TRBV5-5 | CASSLVGGQGRTDTQYF | TGTGCCAGCAGCTTGGTTGGTGGACAGGGGAGAACAGATACGCAGTATTTT
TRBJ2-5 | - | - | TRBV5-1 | CASRVGETQYF | TGCGCCAGCAGAGTCGGGGAGACCCAGTACTTC
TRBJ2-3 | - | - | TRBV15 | CATARLDTQYF | TGTGCCACCGCTCGGTTAGATACGCAGTATTTT
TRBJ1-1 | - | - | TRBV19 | CASSRRGMNTEAFF | TGTGCCTCGAGTCGACGGGGGATGAACACTGAAGCTTTCTTT
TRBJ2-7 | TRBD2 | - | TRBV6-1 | CASSEGPGGTYEQYF | TGTGCCAGCAGTGAAGGACCGGGGGGAACCTACGAGCAGTACTTC
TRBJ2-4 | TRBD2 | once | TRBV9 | CASSVASGLAKNIQYF | TGTGCCAGCAGCGTAGCTAGCGGCCTAGCCAAAAACATTCAGTACTTC
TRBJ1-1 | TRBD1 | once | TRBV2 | CASSLQGSDTEAFF | TGTGCCAGTTCTTTACAGGGGTCGGACACTGAAGCTTTCTTT
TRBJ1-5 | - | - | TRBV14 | CASSSTGYNQPQHF | TGTGCCAGCAGCTCTACAGGGTACAATCAGCCCCAGCATTTT
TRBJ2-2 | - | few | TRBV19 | CASSIDGRGQGRTGELFF | TGTGCCAGTAGTATAGATGGCCGAGGCCAGGGTCGGACCGGGGAGCTGTTTTTT
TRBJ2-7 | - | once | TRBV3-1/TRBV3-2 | CASSPGWGGRYYEQYF | TGTGCCAGCAGCCCAGGGTGGGGGGGCCGATACTACGAGCAGTACTTC
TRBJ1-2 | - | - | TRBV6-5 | CASSPPGTTNYGYTF | TGTGCCAGCAGTCCTCCTGGGACAACTAACTATGGCTACACCTTC
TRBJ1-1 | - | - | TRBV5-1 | CASSLTGNTEAFF | TGCGCCAGCAGCTTGACAGGAAACACTGAAGCTTTCTTT
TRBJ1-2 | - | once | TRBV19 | CASSRRGLELRDGYTF | TGTGCCAGTAGTAGGCGCGGACTAGAGCTAAGAGATGGCTACACCTTC
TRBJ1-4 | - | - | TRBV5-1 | CASSESRSNEKLFF | TGCGCCAGCAGCGAATCCAGGTCTAATGAAAAACTGTTTTTT
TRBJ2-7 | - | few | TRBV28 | CASSVGGLNSYEQYF | TGTGCCAGCAGTGTAGGGGGACTAAATAGCTACGAGCAGTACTTC
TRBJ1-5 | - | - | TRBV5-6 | CASSRRGGRNQPQHF | TGTGCCAGCAGCCGCCGGGGGGGTCGAAATCAGCCCCAGCATTTT
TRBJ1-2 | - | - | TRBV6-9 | CASSYAENSNYGYTF | TGTGCCAGCAGTTATGCGGAAAATTCTAACTATGGCTACACCTTC
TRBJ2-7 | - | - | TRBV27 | CASSLMGRESPGQYF | TGTGCCAGCAGTTTGATGGGTCGGGAGTCCCCGGGGCAGTACTTC
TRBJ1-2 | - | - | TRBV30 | CACQGSGYTF | TGTGCCTGCCAGGGGAGCGGCTACACCTTC
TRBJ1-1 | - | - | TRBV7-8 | CASSPPAGGGAFF | TGTGCCAGCAGCCCTCCGGCGGGCGGGGGAGCTTTCTTT
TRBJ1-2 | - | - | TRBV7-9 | CASSLSRFRRGDYGYTF | TGTGCCAGCAGCTTAAGTCGATTTAGGAGGGGCGACTATGGCTACACCTTC
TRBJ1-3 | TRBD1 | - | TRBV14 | CASSQDNRGYGNTIYF | TGTGCCAGCAGCCAAGATAACAGGGGATACGGAAACACCATATATTTT
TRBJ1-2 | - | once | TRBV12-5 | CASPTVDGYTF | TGTGCTAGCCCGACAGTGGATGGCTACACCTTC
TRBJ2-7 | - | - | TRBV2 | CATQVWSAPYEQYF | TGTGCCACACAGGTGTGGTCAGCTCCTTACGAGCAGTACTTC
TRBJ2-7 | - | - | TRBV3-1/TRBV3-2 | CASSQGLQPYEQYF | TGTGCCAGCAGCCAAGGTTTACAGCCCTACGAGCAGTACTTC
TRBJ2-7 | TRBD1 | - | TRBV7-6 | CASSPGGMAYEQYF | TGTGCCAGCAGCCCAGGGGGCATGGCCTACGAGCAGTACTTC
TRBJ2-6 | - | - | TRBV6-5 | CASLSGSLGANVLTF | TGTGCCAGCCTCTCAGGATCTCTGGGGGCCAACGTCCTGACTTTC
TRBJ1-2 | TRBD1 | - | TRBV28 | CASSLRQGYGYTF | TGTGCCAGCAGTTTAAGACAGGGGTATGGCTACACCTTC
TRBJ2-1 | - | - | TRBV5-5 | CASSLAGGVDNEQFF | TGTGCCAGCAGCTTGGCCGGGGGTGTTGACAATGAGCAGTTCTTC
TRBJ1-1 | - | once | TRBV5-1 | CASSPSSGVTEAFF | TGCGCCAGCAGCCCGTCCTCGGGGGTGACTGAAGCTTTCTTT
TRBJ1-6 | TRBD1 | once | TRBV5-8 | CASSLVRAGGGSPLHF | TGTGCCAGCAGCTTGGTTAGGGCAGGGGGTGGATCACCCCTCCACTTT
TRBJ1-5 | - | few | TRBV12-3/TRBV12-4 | CASSLPGEPQHF | TGTGCCAGCAGTTTACCCGGGGAGCCCCAGCATTTT
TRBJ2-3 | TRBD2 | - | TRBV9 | CASSTGLAGPHGTQYF | TGTGCCAGCAGCACAGGACTAGCGGGGCCCCATGGTACGCAGTATTTT
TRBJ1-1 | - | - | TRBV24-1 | CATSDSGYTEAFF | TGTGCCACCAGTGATTCCGGGTACACTGAAGCTTTCTTT
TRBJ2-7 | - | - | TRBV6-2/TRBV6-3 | CASSYSGLSYEQYF | TGTGCCAGCAGTTACTCTGGCCTGTCCTACGAGCAGTACTTC
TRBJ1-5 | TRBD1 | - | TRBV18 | CASSPDRGLNQPQHF | TGTGCCAGCTCACCGGACAGGGGGCTCAATCAGCCCCAGCATTTT
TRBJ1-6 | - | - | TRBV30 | CAWGRQSSSPLHF | TGTGCCTGGGGAAGACAGTCCTCTTCACCCCTCCACTTT
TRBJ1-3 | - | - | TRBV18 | CASSRLTELSGNTIYF | TGTGCCAGCTCCCGCCTTACTGAACTCTCTGGAAACACCATATATTTT
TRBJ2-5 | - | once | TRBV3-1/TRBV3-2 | CASSQAGFGETQYF | TGTGCCAGCAGCCAAGCCGGGTTTGGTGAGACCCAGTACTTC
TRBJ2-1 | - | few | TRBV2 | CASSEAGRRHEQFF | TGTGCCAGCAGTGAAGCGGGCCGAAGACATGAGCAGTTCTTC
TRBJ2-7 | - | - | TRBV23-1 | CASSTGLDLDEQYF | TGCGCCAGCAGCACAGGGCTGGACCTCGACGAGCAGTACTTC
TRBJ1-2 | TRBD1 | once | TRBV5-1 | CASSPGQGEYGYTF | TGCGCCAGCAGCCCTGGACAGGGGGAATATGGCTACACCTTC
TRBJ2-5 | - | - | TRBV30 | CAWSVKDRRVKTQYF | TGTGCCTGGAGTGTAAAGGACAGACGTGTGAAGACCCAGTACTTC
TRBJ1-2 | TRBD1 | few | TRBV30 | CAWRPNRGHGYTF | TGTGCCTGGAGGCCGAACAGGGGCCATGGCTACACCTTC
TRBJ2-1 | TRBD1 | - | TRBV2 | CASSEAQGTGRAYNEQFF | TGTGCCAGCAGTGAAGCGCAGGGGACAGGTAGGGCCTACAATGAGCAGTTCTTC
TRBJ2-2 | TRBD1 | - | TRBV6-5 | CASSYHAGTDTGELFF | TGTGCCAGCAGTTATCACGCCGGGACAGACACCGGGGAGCTGTTTTTT
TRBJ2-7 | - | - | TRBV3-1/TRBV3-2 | CASSQESDEQYF | TGTGCCAGCAGCCAAGAGTCAGACGAGCAGTACTTC
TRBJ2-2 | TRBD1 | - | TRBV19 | CASSALQGLYPYTGELFF | TGTGCCAGTAGTGCCTTACAGGGGCTATACCCCTACACCGGGGAGCTGTTTTTT
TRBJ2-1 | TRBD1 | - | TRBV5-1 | CASSFDRGDNEQFF | TGCGCCAGCAGCTTCGACAGGGGAGACAATGAGCAGTTCTTC